One and the same sample provided the 17 T cell receptor beta chains below, sequenced in a study of Ad26.COV2.S vaccination and SARS-CoV-2 variants. Profiled with immunoSEQ multiplex PCR; TCRdb holds only in-frame clones, not every one. The sample lists about 350,000 clones, 92% occurring once. Source: peripheral blood, taken after recovery from COVID-19. Every receptor here comes from a human donor who had recovered from COVID-19.

The V and J genes are TRBV11-3 and TRBJ2-7; perhaps TRBD1 as D (5 bases). The CDR3 extends over 14 amino acids. Trimming stripped 0 bases from V and 11 bases from J, with 17 bases between. From germline, CDR1 is SGHNT and CDR2 YENEEA. The CDR3 DNA follows: TGTGCCAGCAGCTTAGAGGCAGGGTCAAAAATTAAGTACTTC. Its protein is CASSLEAGSKIKYF.

The V gene is TRBV27, the J gene TRBJ2-1; tentatively, D is TRBD1 or TRBD2 (5 bases each). Germline CDR1 reads MNHEY; CDR2 reads SMNVEV (reference sequence). Trimming took 2 bases from V and 10 from J, leaving 18 bases between them. There are 15 residues in the CDR3. CDR3 nucleotides: TGTGCCAGCAGTTTAGGCGGGTCCAGGGTGGAAGAGCAGTTCTTC. The encoded protein is CASSLGGSRVEEQFF.

The chain uses TRBV12-3 or TRBV12-4 and TRBJ2-5; D is ambiguous. The CDR3 has 11 amino acids. V lost 3 bases and J lost 8, with 7 bases in between. The DNA of the CDR3 is TGTGCCAGCAGTTTGACATCAACCCAGTACTTC. It specifies CASSLTSTQYF.

This clone was seen only once. The chain joins TRBV5-1 to TRBJ2-3; TRBD2 might be the D (7 bases). The V end was cut by 3 bases, the J end by 3 bases, with 17 bases between. This CDR3 has 16 amino acids. Germline CDR1 SGHRS, CDR2 YFSETQ. Here the CDR3 reads CASSSYGGGGTDTQYF. CDR3 sequence (DNA): TGCGCCAGCAGCTCCTACGGCGGGGGCGGTACAGATACGCAGTATTTT. Drawing the rest from reference TRBV5-1 and TRBJ2-3, the complete variable domain is KAGVTQTPRYLIKTRGQQVTLSCSPISGHRSVSWYQQTPGQGLQFLFEYFSETQRNKGNFPGRFSGRQFSNSRSEMNVSTLELGDSALYLCASSSYGGGGTDTQYFGPGTRLTVL.

The CDR3: CASSIRRNNQPQHF. The CDR3 DNA follows: TGTGCCAGTAGTATTAGGCGGAACAATCAGCCCCAGCATTTT. The rearrangement joins TRBV19 to TRBJ1-5, with D unclear. Germline V CDR1 and CDR2: LNHDA, SQIVND (reference sequence). Between the trimmed V and J ends, which lost 3 bases and 3 bases, there was a span of 9 bases. CDR3 length: 14 amino acids. The complete variable domain, with remaining parts taken from reference TRBV19 and TRBJ1-5, reads DGGITQSPKYLFRKEGQNVTLSCEQNLNHDAMYWYRQDPGQGLRLIYYSQIVNDFQKGDIAEGYSVSREKKESFPLTVTSAQKNPTAFYLCASSIRRNNQPQHFGDGTRLSIL.

The rearrangement uses TRBV3-1 (or the pseudogene TRBV3-2) and TRBJ1-6; TRBD1 matches at 8 bases. The V gene's germline CDR1 is LGHDT and CDR2 YNNKEL (reference sequence). The J segment lost 8 bases and the V segment lost 10 bases, leaving 4 bases of the junction unmatched. The CDR3 runs to 12 residues. Here the CDR3 reads CATTGDDSPLHF. CDR3 DNA: TGTGCCACGACAGGGGATGATTCACCCCTCCACTTT.

This clone occurred a few times. The gene calls are TRBV7-9 and TRBJ2-2; a possible D gene is TRBD1 (5 bases). Germline V gene lookup returns CDR1 SEHNR and CDR2 FQNEAQ (reference sequence). The V end was cut by 9 bases, the J end by 2 bases, with 13 bases between. The CDR3 has 14 amino acids. This CDR3 is CARSPQGNTGELFF. As DNA, the CDR3 is TGTGCCAGAAGCCCCCAGGGAAACACCGGGGAGCTGTTTTTT.

The rearrangement joins TRBV27 to TRBJ2-7; TRBD1 is a possible D gene (5 bases). This CDR3 spans 18 amino acids. Germline values: CDR1 MNHEY, CDR2 SMNVEV (reference sequence). The V end lost 3 bases, the J end lost 5 bases, and 26 bases lay between the germline ends. This chain's CDR3 is CASSFLSSAAGYRNEQYF. Written as DNA, the CDR3 is TGTGCCAGCAGTTTTCTGTCCTCGGCGGCAGGGTATAGGAACGAGCAGTACTTC.

The CDR3 DNA follows: TGTGCCAGCAGCTACGGACTAGCGGGGCAGTACTTC. The encoded protein is CASSYGLAGQYF. The chain has TRBV5-6 and TRBJ2-7; 11 positions agree with TRBD2. The CDR3 spans 12 residues. Germline V gives CDR1 SGHDT, CDR2 YYEEEE. Unmatched junction bases numbered 2, after V lost 3 bases and J lost 9 bases. The full variable domain, completed using reference TRBV5-6 and TRBJ2-7, is DAGVTQSPTHLIKTRGQQVTLRCSPKSGHDTVSWYQQALGQGPQFIFQYYEEEERQRGNFPDRFSGHQFPNYSSELNVNALLLGDSALYLCASSYGLAGQYFGPGTRLTVT.

The gene calls are TRBV6-6 and TRBJ1-1; a possible D gene is TRBD1 (6 bases). Germline lookup yields CDR1 MNHNY and CDR2 SVGAGI (reference sequence). This CDR3 has 16 residues. V was clipped by 6 bases and J by 0 bases, with 17 bases between them. For the CDR3, the DNA is TGTGCCAGCAGGGTACAGGGAAGGGGTTTGAACACTGAAGCTTTCTTT. Its protein product is CASRVQGRGLNTEAFF.

This sequence joins TRBV7-8 and TRBJ2-5, with D unresolved. Germline values: CDR1 SGHVS, CDR2 FQNEAQ. Trimming removed 0 bases at V and 1 base at J, with 9 bases between. The CDR3 has 15 residues. Written as DNA, the CDR3 is TGTGCCAGCAGCTTAGCAGGATCGATCCAAGAGACCCAGTACTTC. Amino acids: CASSLAGSIQETQYF.

This chain links TRBV2 with TRBJ2-5; D is uncertain. V lost 6 bases to trimming and J lost 3 bases, with 5 bases between them. The CDR3 consists of 11 residues. Per germline, CDR1 SNHLY and CDR2 FYNNEI. DNA of the CDR3: TGTGCCAGCAGGGTTGAAGAGACCCAGTACTTC. Translating gives CASRVEETQYF. The full variable domain, in which reference TRBV2 and TRBJ2-5 provide the parts outside the CDR3, is EPEVTQTPSHQVTQMGQEVILRCVPISNHLYFYWYRQILGQKVEFLVSFYNNEISEKSEIFDDQFSVERPDGSNFTLKIRSTKLEDSAMYFCASRVEETQYFGPGTRLLVL.

The rearrangement links TRBV12-3 or TRBV12-4 to TRBJ1-2; D ambiguous. V was trimmed by 3 bases and J by 4 bases, leaving 6 bases between them. The CDR3 has 12 amino acids. The CDR3 nucleotides are TGTGCCAGCAGTTTCCCAGGCTATGGCTACACCTTC. The encoded protein is CASSFPGYGYTF.

The V call is TRBV5-4, the J call TRBJ1-1; D remains ambiguous. V dropped 4 bases and J dropped 2 bases, with 18 bases sitting between them. This CDR3 is 16 amino acids long. Per germline, CDR1 SGHNT and CDR2 YYREEE (reference sequence). The CDR3 bases are TGTGCCAGCAGCAAAAGCCGGGCCCTGGCTAACACTGAAGCTTTCTTT. It translates to CASSKSRALANTEAFF.

V and J are TRBV2 and TRBJ2-7, with 7 positions matching TRBD1. V was clipped by 6 bases and J by 7 bases; unmatched bases: 3. Per germline, CDR1 SNHLY and CDR2 FYNNEI. CDR3 length: 11 residues. Here the CDR3 DNA reads TGTGCCAGCAGCCTGGACAGGGAGCAGTACTTC. Translation gives CASSLDREQYF.

This chain connects TRBV4-1 to TRBJ2-7; D perhaps matches TRBD1 (6 bases). V gave up 1 base and J gave up 5 bases, with 9 bases separating them. The CDR3 has 13 amino acids. Looked up from germline, CDR1 is MGHRA and CDR2 is YSYEKL. The DNA of the CDR3 is TGCGCCAGCAGCCAAGGTTGGGACAACGAGCAGTACTTC. Residues: CASSQGWDNEQYF.

V and J are TRBV10-2 and TRBJ2-7; weak D call: TRBD1 (6 bases). Between the trimmed V and J ends, which lost 3 bases and 3 bases, there was a span of 9 bases. The CDR3 contains 13 residues. Germline V gene data show CDR1 as WSHSY and CDR2 as SAAADI. The CDR3 reads CASSEGRGYEQYF. DNA for the CDR3: TGCGCCAGCAGTGAAGGCAGGGGCTACGAGCAGTACTTC.